Shown below are 5 T cell receptor beta chains from a single sample sequenced in a study of PD-1 and CTLA-4 blockade in melanoma. The protocol was immunoSEQ multiplex PCR, while the TCRdb copy is restricted to in-frame clones and leaves out a portion. The sample records around 31,000 clones, approximately 90% being singletons. The material was CD8+ T cells from peripheral blood, obtained from a patient given anti-PD-1 treatment. Source of these receptors: a human donor with melanoma.

The chain is built from TRBV13 and TRBJ2-7, with D perhaps being TRBD1 or TRBD2 (5 bases each). The ends were cut back, 5 bases at V and 4 bases at J, with 18 bases in the middle. Germline CDR1 is PRHDT and CDR2 is FYEKMQ (reference sequence). The CDR3 runs to 15 residues. The CDR3 DNA follows: TGTGCCAGCAGCGTGGGGTTTGCCGAGGGGTACGAGCAGTACTTC. Translation: CASSVGFAEGYEQYF.

The V gene is TRBV7-6, the J gene TRBJ1-1; D is uncertain. Germline values: CDR1 SGHVS, CDR2 FNYEAQ. V lost 3 bases and J 4 bases, leaving 9 bases between the germline ends. The CDR3 is made up of 13 amino acids. The CDR3 protein is CASSFAGPTEAFF. CDR3 sequence (DNA): TGTGCCAGCAGCTTTGCGGGTCCCACTGAAGCTTTCTTT.

The V gene is TRBV6-2 or TRBV6-3, the J gene TRBJ1-2, with 12 bases identical to TRBD1. Germline V gene sequence: CDR1 MNHEY, CDR2 SVGEGT. The CDR3 loop spans 13 amino acids. Losses at the gene ends were 6 bases for V and 8 bases for J; bases not matched to a gene: 4. In nucleotides, the CDR3 is TGTGCCAGCAGCGCCGGGACAGGGGGCGGCTACACCTTC. It translates to CASSAGTGGGYTF.

The rearrangement uses TRBV7-9 and TRBJ2-2; possibly TRBD1 for D (5 bases). CDR3 length: 15 amino acids. The germline V gene encodes CDR1 SEHNR and CDR2 FQNEAQ (reference sequence). Trimming removed 6 bases from V and 6 bases from J, with 17 bases in between. The CDR3 DNA sequence: TGTGCCAGCAGTTCCCTGGACACTCCGTCCGGGGAGCTGTTTTTT. It specifies CASSSLDTPSGELFF.

The V gene is TRBV12-3 or TRBV12-4, the J gene TRBJ2-3, with D possibly being TRBD1 (5 bases). V was trimmed by 7 bases and J by 4 bases, leaving 9 bases between them. This CDR3 comprises 12 residues. CDR3 amino acids: CASTREADTQYF. The CDR3 DNA follows: TGTGCCAGCACCAGGGAAGCAGATACGCAGTATTTT.